This TCR beta chain was retrieved from a study of T cells in tuberculosis. Overall study: Sequenced TCRs come from CD1B-GMM tetramer-binding T cells.

Germline CDR1 SEHNR, CDR2 FQNEAQ (reference sequence). The CDR3 has 12 amino acids. V lost 5 bases and J lost 8, with 12 bases in between. Comments on this clone: Its cognate antigen is unknown.

Tuberculin skin test and IGRA determined adolescents' latent tuberculosis status at entry. General observations from the study: Shorter CDR3-alpha in active tuberculosis partly drove smaller distances. Smaller distances to GMM-specific TCRs suggested their expansion in active tuberculosis.

Sequencing used immunoSEQ multiplex PCR; TCRdb keeps in-frame clones, though not all of them. Of about 35,000 clones listed, about 90% are singletons. The receptor comes from a donor aged 10-29 years with latent tuberculosis or without tuberculosis infection. Some clones in this sample may be carry-over from other donors' samples. The rearrangement links TRBV7-9 to TRBJ1-2; D may be TRBD1 (5 bases). Sample: PBMCs. For the CDR3, the DNA is TGTGCCAGCAGCGGATACAGGTTCGGCTACACCTTC. Its translation is CASSGYRFGYTF.